This T cell receptor beta chain comes out of a study of blood T cell repertoires in COVID-19. Overall study context: COVID-19 samples from acute and convalescent phases originated in the United States, Italy and Spain. The analysed material was cDNA or gDNA that came from T cells, B-cell-depleted T cells, or PBMCs.

V lost 2 bases, J lost 5 bases, and 8 bases stayed unmatched. The CDR3 length is 17 residues. Germline V lookup: CDR1 SGHNT, CDR2 YENEEA. Original processing notes: From reference gene primer amplification, estimates of nucleated cell counts were derived. Clones were sequenced by immunoSEQ multiplex PCR, and TCRdb holds only the in-frame ones, with some missing. V and J calls and clone size are those listed in that table; D and trimming were worked out from the DNA. This sample has around 82,000 clones, with around 90% found just once. The sequence was collected from a human donor in a cohort sampled during active COVID-19. The source material was peripheral blood. The chain has TRBV11-3 and TRBJ2-1; 11 nucleotides agree with TRBD1. The CDR3 bases are TGTGCCAGCAGCTTATGGGGGGACAGGGGGAGCAACAATGAGCAGTTCTTC. Its translation: CASSLWGDRGSNNEQFF.